One and the same sample provided the 5 T cell receptor beta chains below, sequenced in a study of control samples from healthy donors and cancer patients. TCRdb's table, derived via immunoSEQ multiplex PCR, lists solely in-frame clones and lacks some. The table has some 120,000 clones, approximately 90% seen once. Sequencing was performed on blood. Source of these receptors: a man over 45 in good health.

This clone was found a few times. The genes are TRBV19 and TRBJ2-1; D may be TRBD1 or TRBD2 (5 bases each). Trimming shortened V by 3 bases and J by 6 bases, and 21 bases separated the two germline ends. The germline gives CDR1 LNHDA, CDR2 SQIVND (reference sequence). The CDR3 length is 17 residues. Written as DNA, the CDR3 is TGTGCCAGTAGTATTCTGAGTGGTCCGTCGGGGCTCAATGAGCAGTTCTTC. Translation gives CASSILSGPSGLNEQFF.

The rearrangement uses TRBV24-1 and TRBJ2-5; tentatively, D is TRBD2 (5 bases). V dropped 1 base and J dropped 1 base, with 9 bases sitting between them. There are 15 residues in the CDR3. The germline gives CDR1 KGHDR, CDR2 SFDVKD. The CDR3 bases are TGTGCCACCAGTGATTTCGGGGATCTCCAAGAGACCCAGTACTTC. Amino acid sequence: CATSDFGDLQETQYF.

The V call is TRBV4-2, the J call TRBJ2-5, with D perhaps matching TRBD1 (6 bases). The CDR3 loop spans 14 amino acids. CDR1 is LGHNA, CDR2 YNFKEQ, per germline. Trimming pared 1 base from V and 2 bases from J, leaving 8 bases between. The CDR3 region is CASSQGTDQETQYF. In DNA, the CDR3 is TGTGCCAGCAGCCAAGGGACAGATCAAGAGACCCAGTACTTC.

This chain joins TRBV9 and TRBJ2-2; a possible D gene is TRBD1 (5 bases). This CDR3 spans 15 amino acids. V was cut by 1 base and J by 4 bases, with 11 bases left in between. Per the germline V gene, CDR1 is SGDLS and CDR2 is YYNGEE. The CDR3 nucleotides read TGTGCCAGCAGCGTATTAGACAGTTTCACCGGGGAGCTGTTTTTT. Translating it yields CASSVLDSFTGELFF.

V usage is TRBV4-1 and J usage is TRBJ1-3; D gene ambiguous. Germline CDR1 MGHRA, CDR2 YSYEKL. This CDR3 contains 14 residues. Deletions cut 1 base from V and 0 bases from J, with 4 bases between. This chain's CDR3 is CASSQGLSGNTIYF. DNA for the CDR3: TGCGCCAGCAGCCAAGGGCTCTCTGGAAACACCATATATTTT.